A selection of T cell receptor beta chains follows, all from one sample in a study of spatial heterogeneity in lung cancer. TCRdb called the 5' RACE reads again in MiXCR, with one record for every CDR3 protein. Among under 30,000 distinct CDR3 sequences listed, under 4% were seen once. Sequences were derived from PBMCs, sampled at surgery. The source of these receptors is a female donor with early-stage non-small cell lung cancer. The CDR3 runs from the conserved cysteine through the conserved F or W. The D gene is left open where the match is weak. Only some rows state a clone size, as once, few, many or a class for expanded clones.

clone_size	v_call	d_call	j_call	cdr3_nt	cdr3_aa
few	TRBV18	TRBD1	TRBJ2-1	TGTGCCAGCTCAGGCACAGGGGGTCTAAATGAGCAGTTCTTC	CASSGTGGLNEQFF
few	TRBV3-1	.	TRBJ1-6	TGTGCCAGCAGCCAACCCGGGTATAATTCACCCCTCCACTTT	CASSQPGYNSPLHF
many	TRBV18	.	TRBJ2-1	TGTGCCAGCTCACCGATGCGAGGGGGTGGAGACGACAATGAGCAGTTCTTC	CASSPMRGGGDDNEQFF
medium-sized	TRBV7-9	TRBD2	TRBJ2-1	TGTGCCAGCACGGTAGCGGGTAATTCCTACAATGAGCAGTTCTTC	CASTVAGNSYNEQFF
medium-sized	TRBV19	TRBD2	TRBJ2-3	TGTGCCAGTAGTACGACTAGCGGGAGTTTTGATACGCAGTATTTT	CASSTTSGSFDTQYF
many	TRBV28	.	TRBJ1-2	TGTGCCAGTCGCGGATATGGCTACACCTTC	CASRGYGYTF
many	TRBV20-1	.	TRBJ1-2	TGCAGTGCTAGAGCCCGGGACATCCGAGGCTACACCTTC	CSARARDIRGYTF
few	TRBV3-1	.	TRBJ1-2	TGTGCCAGCAGCCAAGTGGGGGGCTATGGCTACACCTTC	CASSQVGGYGYTF
many	TRBV19	TRBD1	TRBJ2-1	TGTGCCAGTAGTCCGGCTCACCCAGGGGGCAATGAGCAGTTCTTC	CASSPAHPGGNEQFF
.	TRBV11-3	TRBD1	TRBJ1-1	TGTGCCAGCAGCTTAGGAAGGGACAGGGCTTCTGAAGCTTTCTTT	CASSLGRDRASEAFF
few	TRBV5-1	.	TRBJ2-7	TGCGCCAGCAGCTCCGACCCCCCTGACAGTAAGTTGGTCTACGAGCAGTACTTC	CASSSDPPDSKLVYEQYF
many	TRBV4-2	.	TRBJ2-5	TGTGCCAGCAGCAGAATCTGGGGGCAAGAGACCCAGTACTTC	CASSRIWGQETQYF
many	TRBV7-9	TRBD2	TRBJ2-3	TGTGCCAGCAGCCCACCAGCGGGATTCACAGATACGCAGTATTTT	CASSPPAGFTDTQYF
many	TRBV9	TRBD1	TRBJ2-7	TGTGCCAGCAGCGTAGGTGTGGACAGGGTCTACGAGCAGTACTTC	CASSVGVDRVYEQYF
few	TRBV18	.	TRBJ1-1	TGTGCCAGCTCGAGACTAATGAACACTGAAGCTTTCTTT	CASSRLMNTEAFF
few	TRBV25-1	TRBD1	TRBJ1-2	TGTGCCACTGGGGCAGGGGGCAACTATGGCTACACCTTC	CATGAGGNYGYTF
few	TRBV7-8	.	TRBJ2-7	TGTGCCAGCAGCTTAAACCCGCGACCTATGGGAGAGCAGTACTTC	CASSLNPRPMGEQYF
many	TRBV6-5	TRBD1	TRBJ1-3	TGTGCCAGCAGCATTACAGGGGACGCTGGAAACACCATATATTTT	CASSITGDAGNTIYF
many	TRBV4-1	.	TRBJ1-2	TGCGCCAGCAGCCCCCCGGGAGGCCCCCCCGATGGTACCTTC	CASSPPGGPPDGTF
many	TRBV27	TRBD2	TRBJ2-1	TGTGCCAGCAGTTTCTTGGGAGGGGATGAGCAGTTCTTC	CASSFLGGDEQFF
many	TRBV15	.	TRBJ1-2	TGTGCCACCAGCAGAGAGGAAGGGTATGGCTACACCTTC	CATSREEGYGYTF
many	TRBV7-7	.	TRBJ2-1	TGTGCCAGCAGCTTAGGACAGGCCACCTACAATGAGCAGTTCTTC	CASSLGQATYNEQFF